The rows below give T cell receptor beta chains drawn from one sample of a study of Graves' ophthalmopathy and Graves' hyperthyroidism. TCRdb redid the calling of the multiplex PCR reads with MiXCR, one entry per CDR3 protein. The sample carries about 740,000 distinct CDR3 sequences, around 40% recorded once. The sequencing sample was made of peripheral blood. These receptors were obtained from an adult man with Graves' ophthalmopathy. CDR3s include the opening cysteine and the closing phenylalanine or tryptophan. A D gene is named only where the DNA matches it firmly. The size of a clone is reported for some rows only, either as once, few or many, or as a class for expanded clones.

D gene,V gene,J gene,clone size,CDR3 protein,CDR3 DNA
.,TRBV10-3,TRBJ2-7,many,CAINNDARSYEQYF,TGTGCCATCAACAACGATGCACGATCCTACGAGCAGTACTTC
.,TRBV24-1,TRBJ1-5,.,CATSSREGVHEHF,TGTGCCACCAGTTCCCGGGAGGGCGTCCACGAGCATTTT
TRBD1,TRBV2,TRBJ1-1,few,CASSQGANSEAFF,TGTGCCAGCAGTCAGGGGGCGAACTCTGAAGCTTTCTTT
.,TRBV7-9,TRBJ2-7,few,CASSLGVGVVLEQYF,TGTGCCAGCAGCTTAGGAGTAGGGGTTGTCTTGGAGCAGTACTTC
.,TRBV28,TRBJ1-4,.,CASRKAGPGMNEKLFF,TGTGCCAGCAGGAAAGCAGGGCCCGGCATGAATGAAAAACTGTTTTTT
.,TRBV7-2,TRBJ2-6,once,CASSDAAGGANVLTF,TGTGCCAGCAGCGACGCGGCGGGGGGGGCCAACGTCCTGACTTTC
TRBD2,TRBV7-2,TRBJ2-2,few,CASSRRASGATGELFF,TGTGCCAGCAGCCGCAGGGCTAGCGGGGCTACCGGGGAGCTGTTTTTT
TRBD2,TRBV20-1,TRBJ2-7,once,CSARKSGGRFGPSYEQYF,TGCAGTGCTAGGAAGAGCGGGGGACGGTTCGGGCCCTCCTACGAGCAGTACTTC
TRBD2,TRBV25-1,TRBJ2-2,.,CASSPGRTSGGLTGELFF,TGTGCCAGCAGCCCGGGAAGGACTAGCGGGGGGCTTACCGGGGAGCTGTTTTTT
.,TRBV5-1,TRBJ2-7,many,CASSRQDLYEQYF,TGCGCCAGCAGCAGACAGGACCTCTACGAGCAGTACTTC
.,TRBV10-3,TRBJ2-6,many,CAISESGGSGANVLTF,TGTGCCATCAGTGAGTCAGGGGGCTCTGGGGCCAACGTCCTGACTTTC
TRBD2,TRBV25-1,TRBJ2-2,.,CASSATQPAGGSDTGELFF,TGTGCCAGCAGTGCTACCCAGCCAGCGGGAGGGTCGGACACCGGGGAGCTGTTTTTT
.,TRBV19,TRBJ1-2,once,CAGSNAGLSYGYTF,TGTGCCGGTAGTAACGCAGGACTAAGCTATGGCTACACCTTC
TRBD1,TRBV7-9,TRBJ1-1,few,CASSLGDRGDTEAFF,TGTGCCAGCAGCTTAGGGGACAGGGGCGACACTGAAGCTTTCTTT
TRBD1,TRBV7-9,TRBJ2-7,.,CASSLAGTALEQYF,TGTGCCAGCAGCTTAGCCGGGACAGCGCTCGAGCAGTACTTC
.,TRBV14,TRBJ2-3,.,CASSNYGMYTQYF,TGTGCCAGCAGCAATTACGGGATGTATACGCAGTATTTT